This entry lists 10 T cell receptor beta chains sequenced from one sample in a study of blood T cell repertoires in COVID-19. Sequenced by immunoSEQ multiplex PCR; TCRdb stores in-frame clones only, minus some. The repertoire holds under 500,000 clones, with roughly 85% as singletons. Sequences were obtained from PBMCs or T cells enriched from blood (not recorded which). The receptors originated from a woman between 18 and 30 years old with acute COVID-19.

The rearrangement joins TRBV28 to TRBJ1-1; the D gene is possibly TRBD1 (6 bases). Looked up from germline, CDR1 is MDHEN and CDR2 is SYDVKM. The CDR3 spans 13 residues. The germline V and J ends were trimmed by 11 bases and 3 bases, with 16 bases remaining between them. CDR3 residues: CAAVGTPHTEAFF. The DNA for the CDR3 is TGTGCCGCCGTCGGGACACCGCACACTGAAGCTTTCTTT.

The chain recombines TRBV9 with TRBJ1-1; 7 bases are shared with TRBD1. Unmatched junction bases numbered 5, after V lost 4 bases and J lost 2 bases. CDR1 SGDLS and CDR2 YYNGEE come from the germline V gene. The CDR3 consists of 14 residues. As DNA, the CDR3 is TGTGCCAGCAGCTCTCGGACAGGTAACACTGAAGCTTTCTTT. Translating it yields CASSSRTGNTEAFF. Based on the CDR3 plus reference TRBV9 and TRBJ1-1, the full variable domain is DSGVTQTPKHLITATGQRVTLRCSPRSGDLSVYWYQQSLDQGLQFLIQYYNGEERAKGNILERFSAQQFPDLHSELNLSSLELGDSALYFCASSSRTGNTEAFFGQGTRLTVV.

The J gene is TRBJ2-7, the V gene TRBV28, with TRBD2 identical over 7 bases. V lost 2 bases, J lost 7 bases, and 11 bases stayed unmatched. Germline assignment: CDR1 MDHEN and CDR2 SYDVKM. The length of the CDR3 is 15 residues. The CDR3 here is CASSLPLAGEGEQYF. CDR3 sequence (DNA): TGTGCCAGCAGTTTACCTCTCGCGGGAGAAGGGGAGCAGTACTTC.

The chain couples TRBV19 to TRBJ1-6; 10 bases match TRBD1. The CDR3 totals 17 residues. The junction had 9 bases not matched to a gene; V was cut back by 3 bases and J by 7 bases. Germline V lookup: CDR1 LNHDA, CDR2 SQIVND (reference sequence). CDR3 DNA: TGTGCCAGTAGTATCCGGGACAGGGGTTCGGAAAATTCACCCCTCCACTTT. Its protein product is CASSIRDRGSENSPLHF. The full variable domain, completed using reference TRBV19 and TRBJ1-6, is DGGITQSPKYLFRKEGQNVTLSCEQNLNHDAMYWYRQDPGQGLRLIYYSQIVNDFQKGDIAEGYSVSREKKESFPLTVTSAQKNPTAFYLCASSIRDRGSENSPLHFGNGTRLTVT.

The chain joins TRBV27 to TRBJ1-2; a possible D gene is TRBD1 (6 bases). V shed 8 bases and J shed 2 bases, with 9 bases lying between them. The CDR3 consists of 12 residues. In germline, CDR1 is MNHEY, CDR2 SMNVEV (reference sequence). CDR3 residues: CASSRGNYGYTF. The DNA for the CDR3 is TGTGCCAGCTCCAGGGGAAACTATGGCTACACCTTC.

The gene calls are TRBV5-4 and TRBJ2-7; 8 positions agree with TRBD1. Germline V lookup: CDR1 SGHNT, CDR2 YYREEE (reference sequence). Trimming removed 4 bases from V and 1 base from J; junction bases left unmatched: 4. The CDR3 runs to 14 residues. CDR3 amino acids: CASSTRQGSYEQYF. The CDR3 region has the DNA TGTGCCAGCAGCACCCGACAGGGGTCCTACGAGCAGTACTTC.

The gene calls are TRBV7-2 and TRBJ1-1, with unresolved D. V was trimmed by 0 bases and J by 1 base, leaving 9 bases between them. From germline, CDR1 is SGHTA and CDR2 FQGNSA. There are 15 residues in the CDR3. CDR3 region: CASSLAASWNTEAFF. In nucleotides, the CDR3 is TGTGCCAGCAGCTTAGCGGCCTCTTGGAACACTGAAGCTTTCTTT. Full variable domain (missing parts from reference TRBV7-2 and TRBJ1-1): GAGVSQSPSNKVTEKGKDVELRCDPISGHTALYWYRQSLGQGLEFLIYFQGNSAPDKSGLPSDRFSAERTGGSVSTLTIQRTQQEDSAVYLCASSLAASWNTEAFFGQGTRLTVV.

The V and J genes are TRBV18 and TRBJ2-5; D is ambiguous. The CDR3 totals 14 residues. The V end was cut by 5 bases, the J end by 3 bases, with 13 bases between. Per germline, CDR1 KGHSH and CDR2 LQKENI. The CDR3 here is CASSVRLTKETQYF. For the CDR3, the DNA is TGTGCCAGCTCAGTCCGACTCACTAAAGAGACCCAGTACTTC.

V and J are TRBV7-2 and TRBJ2-3, with 9 bases aligning to TRBD2. Germline CDR1 and CDR2: SGHTA and FQGNSA. V dropped 5 bases and J dropped 0; count of bases not matched to a gene: 3. This CDR3 has 15 amino acids. CDR3 region: CASSPLAGSTDTQYF. CDR3 bases: TGTGCCAGCAGCCCCCTAGCGGGAAGCACAGATACGCAGTATTTT.

The chain has TRBV5-1 and TRBJ2-6; D perhaps matches TRBD2 (7 bases). The CDR3 covers 17 residues. Germline CDR1 reads SGHRS; CDR2 reads YFSETQ. V lost 2 bases and J lost 3, with 15 bases in between. The CDR3 region is CASSFVTGGSGANVLTF. The CDR3 region has the DNA TGCGCCAGCAGCTTTGTGACGGGGGGCAGTGGGGCCAACGTCCTGACTTTC.